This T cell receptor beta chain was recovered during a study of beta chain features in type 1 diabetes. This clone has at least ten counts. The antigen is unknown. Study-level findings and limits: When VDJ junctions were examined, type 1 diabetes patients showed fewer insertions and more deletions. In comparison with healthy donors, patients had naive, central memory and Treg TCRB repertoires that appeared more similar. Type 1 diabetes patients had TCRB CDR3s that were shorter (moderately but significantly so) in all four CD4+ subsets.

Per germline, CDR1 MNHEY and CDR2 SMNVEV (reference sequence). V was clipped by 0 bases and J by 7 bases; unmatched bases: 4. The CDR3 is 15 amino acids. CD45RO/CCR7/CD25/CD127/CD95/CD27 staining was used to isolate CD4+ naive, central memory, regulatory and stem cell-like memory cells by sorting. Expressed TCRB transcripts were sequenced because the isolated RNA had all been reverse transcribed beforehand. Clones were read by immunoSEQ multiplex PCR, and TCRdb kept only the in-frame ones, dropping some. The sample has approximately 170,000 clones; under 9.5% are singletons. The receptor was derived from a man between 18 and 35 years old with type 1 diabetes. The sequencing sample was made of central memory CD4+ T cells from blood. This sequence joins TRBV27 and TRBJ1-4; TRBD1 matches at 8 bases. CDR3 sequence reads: CASSLSRRGPEKLFF. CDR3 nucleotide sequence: TGTGCCAGCAGTTTATCGCGCAGGGGGCCTGAAAAACTGTTTTTT.